The sequence of this TCR beta chain was determined in a study of T cells after posttransplantation cyclophosphamide (dated by TCRdb to the mid-2010s). Broadly, across the study: Using TRB sequencing, the study followed how the T cell repertoire reconstituted after myeloablative bone marrow transplantation in which posttransplantation cyclophosphamide served as GVHD prophylaxis. Samples from 35 PTCy-treated patients, along with samples from 15 to 20 of their related bone marrow donors, underwent antigen receptor sequencing. TRB sequencing was performed on blood from all 35 or so PTCy patients with 1-year posttransplant specimens. In 3 patients, TRB sequencing was also performed on up to 3 more blood samples taken 2 to 5.2 years after transplant, and in 4 patients, pretransplant blood was also TRB-sequenced. Because TRA and TRB clonality were tightly correlated in 9 or 10 samples, subsequent TCR analyses were focused on TRB only. Public TRB sequences were searched against a database of over 3,500 sequences associated with responses to pathogens, tumor antigens, self-antigens and alloantigens. What the research found in general, with its limitations: Across fewer than 50 patients, recipient CMV seropositivity and CMV reactivation were highly associated with TRB clonality; PTCy diversity was similar to CNI/methotrexate controls. The TRB repertoires of T cells infiltrating skin or the GI tract showed only limited overlap with the TRB repertoires found in blood. Donor-recipient similarity was low at 1-2 months but rose over the first year, and later blood repertoires were often dominated by donor CD8+ memory clones.

Genomic DNA was the input for TRB sequencing, which was run either with the immunoSEQ assay at survey resolution or with the hsTCRB kit. In the source study's methods: Initial read processing used immunoSEQ software, and repertoire analyses used the LymphoSeq R package. Clonality was computed as 1 minus normalized Shannon entropy; Gini coefficient was also calculated for each TRB dataset. Phenotypes of unsorted samples were inferred by mapping TRB sequences from sorted subsets of the recipient or donor onto unsorted samples of the same recipient. The table was pulled from immuneACCESS by TCRdb, which kept in-frame rearrangements only. Such tables lose some clones; where checked, under half of the loss comes from unresolved V genes, and the rest has no known cause. V and J calls and clone size follow that table, whereas D and trimming were derived from the DNA. The sample counts roughly 35,000 clones, each observed more than once. Approximately 6.7% of the sample lies in the top ten.

This clone was counted at least ten times. What antigen it recognizes has not been identified. No qualities accompany the bases; no much larger clone lies one base away. Related bone marrow donors provided peripheral blood samples on the day of marrow donation. Peripheral blood and bone marrow mononuclear cells were isolated by Ficoll-Hypaque density centrifugation and were cryopreserved. V trim: 0 bases; J trim: 6 bases; unmatched bases: 5. Sequences MNHNY (CDR1) and SVGAGI (CDR2) are obtained from the germline V gene (reference sequence). CDR3 length: 15 amino acids, cysteine to phenylalanine. Only the CDR3 DNA stays, 45 bases, in frame from base 1.

This TCR came from a woman aged 50 to 60 in good health and a related stem cell transplant donor. Input material: PBMCs. Recombination connected TRBV6-6 to TRBJ1-5, with 7 middle bases fitting TRBD1. For the CDR3, the sequence is CASSYSGGAGQPQHF. The DNA reads TGTGCCAGCAGTTACTCAGGGGGCGCGGGTCAGCCCCAGCATTTT.